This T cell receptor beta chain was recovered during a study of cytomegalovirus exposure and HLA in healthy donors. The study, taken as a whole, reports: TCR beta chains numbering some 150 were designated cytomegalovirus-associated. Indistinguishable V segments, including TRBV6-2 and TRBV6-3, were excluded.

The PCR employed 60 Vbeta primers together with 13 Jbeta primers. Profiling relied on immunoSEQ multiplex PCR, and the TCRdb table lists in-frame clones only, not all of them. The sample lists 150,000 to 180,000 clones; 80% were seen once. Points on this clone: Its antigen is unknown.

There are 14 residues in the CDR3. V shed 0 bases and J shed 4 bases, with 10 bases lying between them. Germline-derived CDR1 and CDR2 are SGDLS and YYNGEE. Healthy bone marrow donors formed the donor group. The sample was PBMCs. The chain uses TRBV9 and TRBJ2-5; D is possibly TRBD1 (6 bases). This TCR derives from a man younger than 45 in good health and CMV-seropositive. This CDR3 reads CASSVEGRGETQYF. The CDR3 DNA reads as TGTGCCAGCAGCGTAGAGGGCAGGGGAGAGACCCAGTACTTC.